Sequencing of this T cell receptor beta chain was carried out in a study of tumor and adjacent non-tumor tissue in lung cancer. The overall study: Patients comprised 12 adenocarcinoma, 2 squamous cell carcinoma and 1 small cell lung cancer.

This sample's RNA came from whole unsorted tissue. More than 3 cm separated this lung sample from the edge of the tumor. General observations from the study: Tumor repertoires had a smaller top 100 clone share than normal lung.

TCRbeta libraries were built with three rounds of nested PCR, modified from ARM-PCR. TCRdb fed the multiplex PCR reads into MiXCR, producing one record per CDR3 protein. Of approximately 120,000 distinct CDR3 sequences listed, 50% to 70% are singletons. Of note for this clonotype: Its antigen is not known. Given a much more abundant clone one base away, this may be a read error.

CDR3 size: 15 residues. The J segment lost 7 bases and the V segment lost 1 base, leaving 7 bases of the junction unmatched. CDR1 and CDR2 from the germline V gene are SGHDT and YYEEEE. The source of this sequence is a man aged 60 to 69 with non-small cell lung cancer. Material for sequencing was distant non-tumor lung tissue. V and J are TRBV5-6 and TRBJ2-1; the match to TRBD2 covers 8 bases. The CDR3: CASSLTTSEQNEQFF. The CDR3 DNA follows: TGTGCCAGCAGCTTGACGACTAGCGAGCAAAATGAGCAGTTCTTC.